The clone carrying this T cell receptor (beta chain) was detected a few times. The antigen is not known. Trimming removed 6 bases at V and 4 bases at J, with 22 bases between. This CDR3 contains 17 residues. The germline gives CDR1 MNHEY, CDR2 SVGAGI. This sample is drawn from a study of CD8 T cells in ankylosing spondylitis. Study results and caveats: What seemed typical of ankylosing spondylitis blood was a TCR beta motif built from roughly 8 highly homologous variants.

TCRdb re-called the 5' RACE reads through MiXCR, storing one row per CDR3 protein. The sample contains about 460,000 distinct CDR3 sequences, approximately 5.3% of which appear only once. Sequenced material: blood, either unsorted or a sorted T cell fraction (not recorded which). The chain carries TRBV6-5 and TRBJ2-1; no reliable D call. This receptor was taken from a male donor with ankylosing spondylitis. CDR3 sequence reads: CASSSSYGPPGYNEQFF. The CDR3 DNA sequence: TGTGCCAGCAGCTCCTCCTACGGACCGCCCGGGTACAATGAGCAGTTCTTC.